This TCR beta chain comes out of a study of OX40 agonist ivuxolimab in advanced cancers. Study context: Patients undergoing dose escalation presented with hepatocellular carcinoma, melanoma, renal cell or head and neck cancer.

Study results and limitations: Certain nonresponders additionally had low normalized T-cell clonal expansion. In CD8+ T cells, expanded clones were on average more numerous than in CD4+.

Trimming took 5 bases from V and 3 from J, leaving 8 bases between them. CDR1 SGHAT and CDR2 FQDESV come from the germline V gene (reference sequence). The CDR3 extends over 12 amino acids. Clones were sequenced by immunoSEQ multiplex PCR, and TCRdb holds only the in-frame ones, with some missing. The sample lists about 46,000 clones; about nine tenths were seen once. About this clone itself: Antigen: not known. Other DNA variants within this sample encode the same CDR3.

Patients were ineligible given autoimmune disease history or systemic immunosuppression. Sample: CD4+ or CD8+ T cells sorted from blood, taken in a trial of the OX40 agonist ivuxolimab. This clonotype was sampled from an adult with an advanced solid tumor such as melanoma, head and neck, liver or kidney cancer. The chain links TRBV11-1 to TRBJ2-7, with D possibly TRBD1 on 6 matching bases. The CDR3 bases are TGTGCCAGCAGCCCGGACAGCTACGAGCAGTACTTC. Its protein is CASSPDSYEQYF.